This TCR beta chain is drawn from a study of T cell repertoires in cytomegalovirus infection. Overall study context: Public TCR beta signatures were indicative of both CMV infection and a matching HLA type. Study-level points and caveats: Based on cumulative public TCR beta family frequency, carriers of CMV plus the relevant HLA were identified. CMV-specific TCR beta clonotypes restricted by HLA-C were the ones dominating the ex vivo response.

This clonotype was counted only a few times. As yet, its antigen is unknown. Using its own MiXCR run on the reads, TCRdb lists one record per CDR3 protein. The sample holds 300,000 or so distinct CDR3 sequences; about 8.8% are singletons and the top ten take about 2.3%. There are 16 residues in the CDR3. V shed 3 bases and J shed 9 bases, with 21 bases lying between them. Germline assignment: CDR1 LGHDT and CDR2 YNNKEL (reference sequence). V gene TRBV3-1 combines with J gene TRBJ2-1, with a tentative D call TRBD2 (7 bases). Sequencing input: PBMCs. The TCR sequence derives from a human donor in good health (CMV status not recorded). Some clones in this sample may be carry-over from other donors' samples. CDR3 nucleotide sequence: TGTGCCAGCAGCCATAGCTGGGGGGGCAGGACGGGTGAGCAGTTCTTC. Protein product: CASSHSWGGRTGEQFF.